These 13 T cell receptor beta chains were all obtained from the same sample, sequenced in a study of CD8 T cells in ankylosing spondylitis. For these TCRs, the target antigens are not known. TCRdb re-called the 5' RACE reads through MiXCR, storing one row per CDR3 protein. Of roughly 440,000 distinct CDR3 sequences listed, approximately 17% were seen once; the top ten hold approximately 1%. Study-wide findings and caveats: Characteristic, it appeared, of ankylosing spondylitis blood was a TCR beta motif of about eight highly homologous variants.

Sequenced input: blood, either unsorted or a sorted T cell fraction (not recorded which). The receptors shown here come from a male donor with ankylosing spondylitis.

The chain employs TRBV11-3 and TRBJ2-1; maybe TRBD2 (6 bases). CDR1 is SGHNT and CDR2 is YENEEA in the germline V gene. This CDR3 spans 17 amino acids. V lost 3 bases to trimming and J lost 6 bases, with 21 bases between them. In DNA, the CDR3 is TGTGCCAGCAGCTTGGGCTTAACGGGGGAAGACCTCAATGAGCAGTTCTTC. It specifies CASSLGLTGEDLNEQFF.

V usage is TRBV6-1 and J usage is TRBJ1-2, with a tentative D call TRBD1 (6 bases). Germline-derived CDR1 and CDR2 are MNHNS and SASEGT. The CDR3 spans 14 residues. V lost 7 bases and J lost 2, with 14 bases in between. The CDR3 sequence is CASTHGGLNYGYTF. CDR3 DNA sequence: TGTGCCAGCACCCACGGGGGGCTGAACTATGGCTACACCTTC.

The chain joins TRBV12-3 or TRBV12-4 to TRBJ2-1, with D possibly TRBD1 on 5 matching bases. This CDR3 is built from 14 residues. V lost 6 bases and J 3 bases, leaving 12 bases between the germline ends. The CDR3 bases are TGTGCCAGCAGCCCTGACAGAAACTACAATGAGCAGTTCTTC. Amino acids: CASSPDRNYNEQFF.

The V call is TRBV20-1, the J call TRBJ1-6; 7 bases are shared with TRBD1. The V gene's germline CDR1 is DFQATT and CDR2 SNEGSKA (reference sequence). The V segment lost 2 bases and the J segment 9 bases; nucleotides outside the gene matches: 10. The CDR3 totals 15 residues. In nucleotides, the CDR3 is TGCAGTGCTAGAAAAGGACAGGCCTCGGGTTCACCCCTCCACTTT. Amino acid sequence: CSARKGQASGSPLHF.

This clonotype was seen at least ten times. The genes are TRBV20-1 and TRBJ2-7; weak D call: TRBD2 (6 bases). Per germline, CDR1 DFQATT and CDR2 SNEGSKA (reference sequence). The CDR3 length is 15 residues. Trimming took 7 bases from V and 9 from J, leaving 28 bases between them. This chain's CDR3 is CSDSPTGSPPLRQYF. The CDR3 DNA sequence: TGCAGTGACTCCCCAACCGGGAGCCCACCGCTACGGCAGTACTTC.

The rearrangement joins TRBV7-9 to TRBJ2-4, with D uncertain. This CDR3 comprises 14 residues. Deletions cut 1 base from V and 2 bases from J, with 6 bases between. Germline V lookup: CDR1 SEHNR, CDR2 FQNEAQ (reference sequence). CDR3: CASSLEGTKNIQYF. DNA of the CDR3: TGTGCCAGCAGCTTAGAGGGAACCAAAAACATTCAGTACTTC.

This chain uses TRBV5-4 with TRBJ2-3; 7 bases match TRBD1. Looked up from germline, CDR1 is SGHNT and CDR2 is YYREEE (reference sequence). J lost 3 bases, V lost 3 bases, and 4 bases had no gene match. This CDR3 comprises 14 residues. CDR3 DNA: TGTGCCAGCAGCTCGGGACAGAGAACAGATACGCAGTATTTT. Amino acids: CASSSGQRTDTQYF.

CDR3 sequence (DNA): TGCAGTGCTAGAGACTCTAGTACCCTGAATCGAGAGACCCAGTACTTC. This translates into CSARDSSTLNRETQYF. The V call is TRBV20-1, the J call TRBJ2-5; no reliable D call. The CDR3 spans 16 residues. Per the germline V gene, CDR1 is DFQATT and CDR2 is SNEGSKA (reference sequence). Deletions cut 0 bases from V and 4 bases from J, with 18 bases between.

The CDR3 loop is CASTRTGSNQPQHF. The CDR3 coding sequence is TGTGCCAGCACCCGGACGGGGAGCAATCAGCCCCAGCATTTT. The chain combines TRBV28 with TRBJ1-5; D remains unclear. The V end was cut by 7 bases, the J end by 1 base, with 11 bases between. Germline V CDR1 and CDR2: MDHEN, SYDVKM. This CDR3 comprises 14 residues.

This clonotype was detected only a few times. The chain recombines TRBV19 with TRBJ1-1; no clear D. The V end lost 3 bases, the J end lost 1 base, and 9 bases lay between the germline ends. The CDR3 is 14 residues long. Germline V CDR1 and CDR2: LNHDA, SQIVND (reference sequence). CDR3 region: CASSIYTKNTEAFF. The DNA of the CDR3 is TGTGCCAGTAGTATCTACACGAAGAACACTGAAGCTTTCTTT.

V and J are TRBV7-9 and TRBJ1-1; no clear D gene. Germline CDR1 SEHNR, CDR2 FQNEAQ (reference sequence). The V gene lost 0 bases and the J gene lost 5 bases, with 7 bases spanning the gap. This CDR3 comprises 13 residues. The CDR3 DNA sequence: TGTGCCAGCAGCTTAGCCCAGAGGACTGAAGCTTTCTTT. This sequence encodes CASSLAQRTEAFF.

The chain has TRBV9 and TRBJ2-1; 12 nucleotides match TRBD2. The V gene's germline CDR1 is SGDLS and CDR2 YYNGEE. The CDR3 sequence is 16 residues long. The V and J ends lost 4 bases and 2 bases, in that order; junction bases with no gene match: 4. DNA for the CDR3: TGTGCCAGCAGCCCGGGGACTAGCGGGCCCTACAATGAGCAGTTCTTC. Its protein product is CASSPGTSGPYNEQFF.

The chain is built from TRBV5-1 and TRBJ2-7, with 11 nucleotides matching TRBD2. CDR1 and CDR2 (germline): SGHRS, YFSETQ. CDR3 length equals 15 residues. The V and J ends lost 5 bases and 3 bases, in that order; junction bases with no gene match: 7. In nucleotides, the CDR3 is TGCGCCAGCAGACCCCAGGGACTAGCGGACTACGAGCAGTACTTC. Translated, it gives CASRPQGLADYEQYF.